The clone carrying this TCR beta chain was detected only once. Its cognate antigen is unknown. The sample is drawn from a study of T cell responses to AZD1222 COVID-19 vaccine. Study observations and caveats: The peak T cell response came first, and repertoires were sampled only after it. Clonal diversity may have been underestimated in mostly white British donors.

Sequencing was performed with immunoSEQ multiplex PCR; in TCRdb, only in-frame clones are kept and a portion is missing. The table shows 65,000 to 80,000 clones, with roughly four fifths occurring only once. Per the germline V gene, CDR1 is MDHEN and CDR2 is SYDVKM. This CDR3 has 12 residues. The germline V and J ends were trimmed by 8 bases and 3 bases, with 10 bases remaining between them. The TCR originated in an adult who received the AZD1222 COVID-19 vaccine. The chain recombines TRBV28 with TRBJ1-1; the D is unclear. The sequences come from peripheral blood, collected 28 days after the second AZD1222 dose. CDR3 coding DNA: TGTGCCAGCTCCTACGCGGACACTGAAGCTTTCTTT. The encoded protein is CASSYADTEAFF.